This TCR beta chain comes out of a study of vaccination and CD4 T cells after COVID-19. Whole-study results and caveats: Convalescent patients displayed a median about 86% of reactive clones emerging only post-vaccination.

V was trimmed by 2 bases and J by 1 base, leaving 11 bases between them. CDR1 and CDR2 (germline): SNHLY, FYNNEI. The CDR3 covers 15 residues. As to treatment: approximately 9-day PBMC culture with coronavirus spike peptide pools or control peptides (ViraFEST assay). Only a few counts were recorded for this clonotype. Its antigen is unidentified. Cultured CD4+ T cells had their DNA profiled by the Oncomine TCR Beta short-read assay. TCRdb independently ran MiXCR on the PCR reads; one entry per CDR3 protein. Of 17,000 or so distinct CDR3 sequences in the sample, about 40% were seen once. Material for sequencing was CD4+ T cells from blood, cultured in vitro. The receptor was derived from a human donor who had recovered from COVID-19. The chain links TRBV2 to TRBJ1-1, with D perhaps matching TRBD1 (5 bases). This CDR3 reads CASSEFQGRNTEAFF. CDR3 nucleotide sequence: TGTGCCAGCAGTGAATTCCAGGGTAGGAACACTGAAGCTTTCTTT.